These 5 T cell receptor beta chains were all obtained from the same sample, sequenced in a study of T-cell memory formation after mild COVID-19 listed by TCRdb under 2021. Libraries were built with 5' RACE. The run used an Illumina NovaSeq 6000. The public reads were quality trimmed at Q25 with fastp and then assembled into clones with MiXCR by TCRdb, keeping productive beta chains. Under each unique CDR3 protein, matching rows form one entry showing the most common genes and DNA. In all, the sample holds 300,000 to 350,000 distinct CDR3 sequences, and roughly 13% of those were seen once. Jointly, the top ten make up approximately 21% of the sample. Sequencing was done on a sample of PBMCs or a T cell subset sorted from them (not recorded which). These receptors all come from a man between 18 and 35 years old who had mild COVID-19 (a few samples of this study predate the infection). The sample titles of this study are shuffled in the database, so cell type and time point are left out; the donor was told from shared clones.

This clonotype showed up just a few times. The V and J genes are TRBV5-1 and TRBJ1-1, with 8 nucleotides matching TRBD1. CDR3 length: 15 amino acids. Losses at the gene ends were 7 bases for V and 2 bases for J; bases not matched to a gene: 10. Germline V lookup: CDR1 SGHRS, CDR2 YFSETQ. The CDR3 DNA reads TGCGCCAGCCGAATTCCAGGACAGGGCAACACTGAAGCTTTCTTT. This translates into CASRIPGQGNTEAFF.

This clonotype has at least ten counts. The rearrangement uses TRBV12-3 or TRBV12-4 and TRBJ2-7; D is perhaps TRBD2 (5 bases). This CDR3 comprises 13 residues. Between the trimmed V and J ends, which lost 5 bases and 4 bases, there was a span of 12 bases. The CDR3 region has the DNA TGTGCCAGCAGTCGGGGAGATGGGTACGAGCAGTACTTC. Protein product: CASSRGDGYEQYF.

This clonotype has only a few counts. The V and J genes are TRBV12-3 or TRBV12-4 and TRBJ1-1; TRBD1 agrees at 8 bases. With 7 bases clipped from V and 5 bases from J, the junction kept 15 bases outside the gene matches. CDR3 length equals 16 residues. In DNA, the CDR3 is TGTGCCAGCATCGCGGGCAGGGGGCGAGGAGAGACTGAAGCTTTCTTT. Amino acid sequence: CASIAGRGRGETEAFF.

This chain uses TRBV12-3 or TRBV12-4 with TRBJ1-1; the D is unclear. V lost 6 bases to trimming and J lost 3 bases, with 11 bases between them. The CDR3 is made up of 13 amino acids. This chain's CDR3 is CASRTGLYTEAFF. The CDR3 DNA follows: TGTGCCAGCAGAACCGGACTGTACACTGAAGCTTTCTTT.

This clonotype turned up a few times. The chain has TRBV13 and TRBJ1-2, with D hard to call. Trimming stripped 5 bases from V and 12 bases from J, with 22 bases between. This CDR3 contains 14 residues. Germline CDR1 reads PRHDT; CDR2 reads FYEKMQ (reference sequence). The CDR3 nucleotides read TGTGCCAGCAGCCTACAACCGGTTCTTTATGAGAACACCTTC. As protein: CASSLQPVLYENTF.